The source of this T cell receptor (beta chain) is a study of blood T cell repertoires in COVID-19. The method was immunoSEQ multiplex PCR; TCRdb's version includes in-frame clones alone and lacks a portion of them. The data hold 70,000 to 85,000 clones, with 65% to 85% observed a single time. Trimming removed 1 base at V and 1 base at J, with 7 bases between. The germline V gene encodes CDR1 LGHDT and CDR2 YNNKEL (reference sequence). The CDR3 covers 14 residues. The chain combines TRBV3-1 (or the pseudogene TRBV3-2) with TRBJ1-2; D possibly corresponds to TRBD1 (5 bases). The source of this sequence is a man older than 75 with active or convalescent COVID-19. Sequencing input: peripheral blood. The CDR3 is CASSQGGSNYGYTF. The CDR3 DNA follows: TGTGCCAGCAGCCAAGGGGGCAGTAACTATGGCTACACCTTC.